This TCR beta chain was identified in a study of regulatory T cells in long-lasting Graves disease. Notes on the study in general: Lower TCR diversity was seen in persistent Graves' patients than in newly diagnosed ones.

J lost 3 bases, V lost 7 bases, and 7 bases had no gene match. This CDR3 has 15 amino acids. Library construction for TCR beta used iRepertoire HTBI primers and Arm-PCR of CDR3 regions. From the multiplex PCR reads, TCRdb called clonotypes with MiXCR, one entry per CDR3 protein. This table holds about 290,000 distinct CDR3 sequences, 20% to 25% found once. Concerning this clonotype itself: The antigen is unknown.

As to time point: persistent/refractory GD, antithyroid drugs over 5 years with positive TRAb. TCR sequences were obtained from RNA taken from PBMCs. This sample comprised peripheral blood mononuclear cells (PBMCs), obtained when the disease was refractory, from a patient treated with antithyroid drugs. This sequence was found in a female donor with Graves disease. The chain links TRBV6-7 to TRBJ2-7; TRBD2 matches at 12 bases. TRBV6-7 is recorded as an ORF, its role being uncertain. The CDR3 nucleotides read TGTGCCAGCACTTCTAGACTAGCGGGAGTCTACGAGCAGTACTTC. Amino acids: CASTSRLAGVYEQYF.